The 4 T cell receptor beta chains below all came from one sample that was sequenced in a study of blood T cell repertoires in COVID-19. Repertoires were generated with immunoSEQ multiplex PCR, while TCRdb's copy carries only in-frame clones and drops some. Of fewer than 350,000 clones in the sample, 88% were seen once. The sequencing input was peripheral blood. These TCRs come from a man aged 18 to 30 with active or convalescent COVID-19.

This chain uses TRBV19 with TRBJ1-1; D perhaps matches TRBD1 (5 bases). CDR3 length: 15 amino acids. The V and J ends lost 2 bases and 1 base respectively, with 11 bases between them. Per germline, CDR1 LNHDA and CDR2 SQIVND (reference sequence). CDR3 amino acids: CASSIWGESNTEAFF. The DNA for the CDR3 is TGTGCCAGTAGTATATGGGGGGAGTCGAACACTGAAGCTTTCTTT.

This clone appeared a single time. The chain recombines TRBV9 with TRBJ1-2; D gene uncertain. Trimming left V 3 bases short and J 8 bases short, with 11 bases between. The CDR3 sequence is 12 residues long. Germline V gives CDR1 SGDLS, CDR2 YYNGEE. The CDR3, as DNA: TGTGCCAGCAGCGGACGACTCAACGGCTACACCTTC. Its translation: CASSGRLNGYTF.

V is TRBV19 and J is TRBJ1-6, with 7 bases identical to TRBD1. Trimming cost V 6 bases and J 5 bases; bases outside gene matches: 4. Germline CDR1 is LNHDA and CDR2 is SQIVND (reference sequence). This CDR3 is 14 amino acids long. The CDR3 nucleotides read TGTGCCAGTAGAACCGGGACAGATAATTCACCCCTCCACTTT. Translated: CASRTGTDNSPLHF.

V is TRBV7-6 and J is TRBJ1-1, with 8 bases fitting TRBD1. V shed 5 bases and J 8 bases; nucleotides not matched to a gene: 13. This CDR3 is 15 amino acids long. Germline-derived CDR1 and CDR2 are SGHVS and FNYEAQ. The chain's CDR3 is CASSARTGSFQEAFF. The CDR3 DNA follows: TGTGCCAGCAGCGCTAGGACAGGGAGCTTTCAAGAAGCTTTCTTT.